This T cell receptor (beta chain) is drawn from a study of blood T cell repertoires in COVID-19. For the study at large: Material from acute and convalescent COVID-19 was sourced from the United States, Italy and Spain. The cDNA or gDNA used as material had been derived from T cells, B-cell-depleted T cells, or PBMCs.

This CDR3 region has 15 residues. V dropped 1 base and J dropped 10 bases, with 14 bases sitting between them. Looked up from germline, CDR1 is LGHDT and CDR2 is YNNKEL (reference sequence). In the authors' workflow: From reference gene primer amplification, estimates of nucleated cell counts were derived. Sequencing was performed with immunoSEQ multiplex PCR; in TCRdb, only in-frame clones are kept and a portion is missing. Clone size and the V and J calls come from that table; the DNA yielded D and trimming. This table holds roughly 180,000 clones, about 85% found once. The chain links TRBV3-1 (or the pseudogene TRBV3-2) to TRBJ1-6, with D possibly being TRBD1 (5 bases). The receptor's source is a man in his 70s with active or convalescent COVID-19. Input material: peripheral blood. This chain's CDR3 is CASSQGGGGGSPLHF. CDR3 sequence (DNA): TGTGCCAGCAGCCAAGGGGGCGGGGGAGGCTCACCCCTCCACTTT.